These 2 T cell receptor beta chains were sequenced from one sample in a study of early T cells in non-severe SARS-CoV-2 infection. TCRdb re-called the 5' RACE reads through MiXCR, storing one row per CDR3 protein. In the table there are approximately 79,000 distinct CDR3 sequences, roughly an eighth of which are singletons. The sequenced material came from whole blood. All receptors come from an adult who was a healthcare worker with PCR-confirmed SARS-CoV-2 infection or an uninfected control (not recorded which).

The gene calls are TRBV6-5 and TRBJ2-5; 7 bases fit TRBD1. The germline V gene encodes CDR1 MNHEY and CDR2 SVGAGI. Unmatched junction bases numbered 5, after V lost 2 bases and J lost 2 bases. This CDR3 is 15 amino acids long. The CDR3 DNA sequence: TGTGCCAGCAGTTACACACAGGGGACGCAAGAGACCCAGTACTTC. This sequence encodes CASSYTQGTQETQYF.

This clonotype was counted only a few times. The chain joins TRBV12-3 or TRBV12-4 to TRBJ2-3; D is possibly TRBD2 (6 bases). The V end lost 2 bases, the J end lost 0 bases, and 9 bases lay between the germline ends. This CDR3 has 15 amino acids. CDR3 in DNA: TGTGCCAGCAGTTTAAGCGGGCCAAGCACAGATACGCAGTATTTT. This sequence encodes CASSLSGPSTDTQYF.